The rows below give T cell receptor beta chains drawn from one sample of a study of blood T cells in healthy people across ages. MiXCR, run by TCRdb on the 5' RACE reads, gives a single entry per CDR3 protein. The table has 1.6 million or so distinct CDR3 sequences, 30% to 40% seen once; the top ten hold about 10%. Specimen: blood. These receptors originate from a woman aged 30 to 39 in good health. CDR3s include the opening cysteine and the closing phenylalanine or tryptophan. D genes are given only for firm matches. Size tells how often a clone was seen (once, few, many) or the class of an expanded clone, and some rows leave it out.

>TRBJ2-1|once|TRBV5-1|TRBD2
TGCGCCAGCAGCTTGGCCCGGGGGGGGGCGGCTGAGCAGTTCTTC
CASSLARGGAAEQFF
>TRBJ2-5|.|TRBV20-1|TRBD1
TGCAGTGCTAGTGGACGGACAGGGAGAGAGACCCAGTACTTC
CSASGRTGRETQYF
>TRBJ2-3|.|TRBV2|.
TGTGCCAGCAGGAACGTGGGGACTAGCACAGATACGCAGTATTTT
CASRNVGTSTDTQYF
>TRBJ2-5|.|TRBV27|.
TGTGCCAGCAGTCGTTACAGTGAAGAGACCCAGTACTTC
CASSRYSEETQYF
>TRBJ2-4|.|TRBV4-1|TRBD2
TGCGCCAGCAGCTGGAGCGGGGGAAACATTCGGTACTTC
CASSWSGGNIRYF
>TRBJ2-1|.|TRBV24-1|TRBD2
TGTGCCACCAGTGATTTGCTAGCGGGGGGGAATGAGCAGTTCTTC
CATSDLLAGGNEQFF
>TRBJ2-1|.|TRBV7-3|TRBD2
TGTGCCAGCAGCTTACGGGCTAGCGGGGCCCCGTTCTACAATGAGCAGTTCTTC
CASSLRASGAPFYNEQFF
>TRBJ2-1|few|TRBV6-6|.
TGTGCCAGCAGTGACTTTGCAGGCTCCTACAATGAGCAGTTCTTC
CASSDFAGSYNEQFF
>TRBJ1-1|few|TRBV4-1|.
TGCGCCAGCAGCCAGACTTTCCCACAGAACACTGAAGCTTTCTTT
CASSQTFPQNTEAFF
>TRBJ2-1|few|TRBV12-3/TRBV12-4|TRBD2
TGTGCCAGCAGTTTTACTCCGGGACTAGCTCCCTACAATGAGCAGTTCTTC
CASSFTPGLAPYNEQFF
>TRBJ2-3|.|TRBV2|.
TGTGCCAGCACCGGGTTCGGGGATACGCAGTATTTT
CASTGFGDTQYF
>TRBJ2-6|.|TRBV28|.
TGTGCCAGCAGTTCTAGTCGGGCCTTTTCCTCTGGGGCCAACGTCCTGACTTTC
CASSSSRAFSSGANVLTF
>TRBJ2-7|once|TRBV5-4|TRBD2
TGTGCCAGCAGCTTGGAGGGCGGGACTAGTAGCGAGCAGTACTTC
CASSLEGGTSSEQYF
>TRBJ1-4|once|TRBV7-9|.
TGTGCCAGCAGCCCCCCCAATGAAAAACTGTTTTTT
CASSPPNEKLFF
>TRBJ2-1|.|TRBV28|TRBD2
TGTGCCAGCAGTCCTAGCGGACTAGCCCAATACAATGAGCAGTTCTTC
CASSPSGLAQYNEQFF
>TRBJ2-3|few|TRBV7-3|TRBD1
TGTGCCAGCAGCCCGTCCCTGGGGACAGGGGGGAAAGATACGCAGTATTTT
CASSPSLGTGGKDTQYF
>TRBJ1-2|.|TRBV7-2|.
TGTGCCAGCATCCAACGCGCCCCTTCCTCCAGGGACTATGGCTACACCTTC
CASIQRAPSSRDYGYTF
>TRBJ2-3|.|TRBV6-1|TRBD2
TGTGCCAGCAGCCACCCTAGCGGTACTTGGGACACAGATACGCAGTATTTT
CASSHPSGTWDTDTQYF
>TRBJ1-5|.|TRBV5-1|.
TGCGCCAGCAGGGGGCAAAAGGATAGCAATCAGCCCCAGCATTTT
CASRGQKDSNQPQHF
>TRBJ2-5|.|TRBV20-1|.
TGCAGTGCTAGTACGGGGCCACATATCCACCCCCGGGAGACCCAGTACTTC
CSASTGPHIHPRETQYF
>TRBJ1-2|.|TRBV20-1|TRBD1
TGCAGTGCTAGATCACTCTCGACAGGGCCGAACTATGGCTACACCTTC
CSARSLSTGPNYGYTF
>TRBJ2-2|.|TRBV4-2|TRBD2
TGTGCCAGCAGCCAAGAGATAGGTCTAGCGGGAGCGAACACCGGGGAGCTGTTTTTT
CASSQEIGLAGANTGELFF
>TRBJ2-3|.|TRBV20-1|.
TGCAGTGGGTACAGGGGCACAGATACGCAGTATTTT
CSGYRGTDTQYF
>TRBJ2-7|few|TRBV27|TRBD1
TGTGCCAGCAGTACGCCGGGACAGGGCTACAATGAGCAGTACTTC
CASSTPGQGYNEQYF
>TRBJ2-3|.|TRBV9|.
TGTGCCAGCAGCTGGGAAGGCAACACAGATACGCAGTATTTT
CASSWEGNTDTQYF
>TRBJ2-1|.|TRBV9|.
TGTGCCAGCAGCGGAGACTTCTACTCCTACAATGAGCAGTTCTTC
CASSGDFYSYNEQFF